This T cell receptor beta chain came from a study of blood T cell repertoires in COVID-19. Assay: immunoSEQ multiplex PCR; the TCRdb copy retains only in-frame clones and omits some. Of about 180,000 clones in the sample, around 80% are singletons; the top ten hold about 6.7%. Enrollment of patients from Seattle took place during active infection, with longitudinal follow-up. The ends lost 5 bases at V and 1 base at J; junction bases unmatched: 4. Germline assignment: CDR1 SGHNT and CDR2 YENEEA. The CDR3 spans 14 residues. This clonotype was obtained from a woman aged 35 to 49 with COVID-19, enrolled during active disease. The sequenced material came from peripheral blood. The chain employs TRBV11-3 and TRBJ2-5; 7 bases align to TRBD2. The CDR3 bases are TGTGCCAGCAGCCCCGGGACTACCCAAGAGACCCAGTACTTC. Its protein is CASSPGTTQETQYF.